This T cell receptor beta chain is from a study of cytomegalovirus exposure and HLA in healthy donors. Findings of the study overall: Associated with cytomegalovirus, according to the listing, were some 150 TCR beta chains.

CDR1 and CDR2 from the germline V gene are SGHRS and YFSETQ. The CDR3 has 14 residues. V lost 1 base and J 5 bases, leaving 12 bases between the germline ends. For this clone: Its antigen is currently unknown.

Primers included in the PCR were 60 Vbeta and 13 Jbeta primers. Method: immunoSEQ multiplex PCR; TCRdb's copy keeps in-frame clones and lacks some. In the table there are about 150,000 clones, approximately 65% of which are singletons. What was sequenced was PBMCs. This TCR was sampled from a woman in her fifties or sixties in good health and CMV-seronegative. V gene TRBV5-1 combines with J gene TRBJ2-5; weak D call: TRBD2 (5 bases). CDR3 coding DNA: TGCGCCAGCAGCTTGATGTCTAGCACTGAGACCCAGTACTTC. Its protein product is CASSLMSSTETQYF.